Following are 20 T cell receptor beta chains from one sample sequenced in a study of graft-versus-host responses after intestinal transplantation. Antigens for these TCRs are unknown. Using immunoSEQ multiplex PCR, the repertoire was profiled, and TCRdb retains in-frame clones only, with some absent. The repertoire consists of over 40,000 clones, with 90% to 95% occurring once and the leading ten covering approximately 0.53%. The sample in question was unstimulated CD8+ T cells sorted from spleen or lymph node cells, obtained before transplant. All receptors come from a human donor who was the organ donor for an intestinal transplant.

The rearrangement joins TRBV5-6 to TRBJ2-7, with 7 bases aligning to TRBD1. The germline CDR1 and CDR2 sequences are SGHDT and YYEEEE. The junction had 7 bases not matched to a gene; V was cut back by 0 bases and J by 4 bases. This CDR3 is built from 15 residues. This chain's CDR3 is CASSLEGQRLYEQYF. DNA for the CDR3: TGTGCCAGCAGCTTGGAGGGACAGAGATTGTACGAGCAGTACTTC.

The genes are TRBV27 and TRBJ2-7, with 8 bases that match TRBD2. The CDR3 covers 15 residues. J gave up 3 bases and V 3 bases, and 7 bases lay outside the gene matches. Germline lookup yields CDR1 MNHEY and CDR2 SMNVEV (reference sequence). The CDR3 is CASSLGLGYYYEQYF. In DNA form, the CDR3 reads TGTGCCAGCAGTTTGGGACTAGGCTACTACTACGAGCAGTACTTC.

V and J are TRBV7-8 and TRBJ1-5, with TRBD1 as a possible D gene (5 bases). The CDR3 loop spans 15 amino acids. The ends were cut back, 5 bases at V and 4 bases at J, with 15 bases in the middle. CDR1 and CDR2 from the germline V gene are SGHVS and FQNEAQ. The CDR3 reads CASSQEGLRNQPQHF. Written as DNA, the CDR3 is TGTGCCAGCAGCCAGGAGGGGTTACGAAATCAGCCCCAGCATTTT.

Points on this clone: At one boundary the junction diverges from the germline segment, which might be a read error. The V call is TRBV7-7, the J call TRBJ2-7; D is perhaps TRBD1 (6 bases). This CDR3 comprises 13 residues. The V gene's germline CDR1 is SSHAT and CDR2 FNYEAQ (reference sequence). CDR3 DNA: TGTGCTAGCAGCCCTCTCGACAGGTACGAGCAGTACTTC. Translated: CASSPLDRYEQYF. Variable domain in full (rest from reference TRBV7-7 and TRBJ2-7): GAGVSQSPRYKVTKRGQDVTLRCDPISSHATLYWYQQALGQGPEFLTYFNYEAQPDKSGLPSDRFSAERPEGSISTLTIQRTEQRDSAMYRCASSPLDRYEQYFGPGTRLTVT.

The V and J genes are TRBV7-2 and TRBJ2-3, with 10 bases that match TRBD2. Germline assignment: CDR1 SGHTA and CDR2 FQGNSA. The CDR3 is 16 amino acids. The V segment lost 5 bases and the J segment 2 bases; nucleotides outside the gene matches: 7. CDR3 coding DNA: TGTGCCAGCAGCCCGGAAGCGGGGGGGCCCACAGATACGCAGTATTTT. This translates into CASSPEAGGPTDTQYF.

The CDR3 nucleotides read TGTGCCAGCAGTTACTCGGGGGGGCAGGGAGATACGCAGTATTTT. Protein: CASSYSGGQGDTQYF. The V and J genes are TRBV6-6 and TRBJ2-3; D might be TRBD2 (7 bases). This CDR3 comprises 15 residues. Deletions cut 0 bases from V and 5 bases from J, with 12 bases between. The V gene's germline CDR1 is MNHNY and CDR2 SVGAGI (reference sequence).

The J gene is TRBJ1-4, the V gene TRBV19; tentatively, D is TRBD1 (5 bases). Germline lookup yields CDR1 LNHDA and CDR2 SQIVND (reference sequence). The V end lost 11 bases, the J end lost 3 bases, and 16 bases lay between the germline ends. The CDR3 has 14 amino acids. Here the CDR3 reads CAPPGRGANEKLFF. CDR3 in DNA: TGTGCCCCTCCCGGGAGGGGAGCTAATGAAAAACTGTTTTTT.

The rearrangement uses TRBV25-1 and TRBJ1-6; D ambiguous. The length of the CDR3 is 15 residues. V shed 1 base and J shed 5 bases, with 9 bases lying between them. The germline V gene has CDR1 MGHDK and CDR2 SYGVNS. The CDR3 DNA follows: TGTGCCAGCAGTGAATGGGGATATAATAATTCACCCCTCCACTTT. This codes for CASSEWGYNNSPLHF. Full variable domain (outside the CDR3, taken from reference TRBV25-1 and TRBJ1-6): EADIYQTPRYLVIGTGKKITLECSQTMGHDKMYWYQQDPGMELHLIHYSYGVNSTEKGDLSSESTVSRIRTEHFPLTLESARPSHTSQYLCASSEWGYNNSPLHFGNGTRLTVT.

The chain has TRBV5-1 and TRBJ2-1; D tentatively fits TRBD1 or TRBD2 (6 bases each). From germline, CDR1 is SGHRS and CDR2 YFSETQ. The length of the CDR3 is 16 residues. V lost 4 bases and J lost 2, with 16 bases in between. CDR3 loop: CASSPTGGGPYNEQFF. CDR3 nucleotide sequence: TGCGCCAGCAGCCCAACAGGAGGGGGGCCCTACAATGAGCAGTTCTTC.

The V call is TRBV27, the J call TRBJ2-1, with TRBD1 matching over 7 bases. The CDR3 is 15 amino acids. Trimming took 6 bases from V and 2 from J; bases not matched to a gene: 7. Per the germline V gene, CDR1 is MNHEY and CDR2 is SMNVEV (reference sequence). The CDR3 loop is CASSLDRVAYNEQFF. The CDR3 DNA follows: TGTGCCAGCAGCCTTGACAGGGTCGCCTACAATGAGCAGTTCTTC.

DNA for the CDR3: TGTGCAAGTCGCTTAGCCGATCGGAGGGCCGGCGGGGGGCAGTTCTTC. Its translation: CASRLADRRAGGGQFF. This chain connects TRBV12-2 to TRBJ2-1; no check of the table's D call, TRBD2, against the DNA was made. TRBV12-2 is termed a pseudogene. This CDR3 is built from 16 residues.

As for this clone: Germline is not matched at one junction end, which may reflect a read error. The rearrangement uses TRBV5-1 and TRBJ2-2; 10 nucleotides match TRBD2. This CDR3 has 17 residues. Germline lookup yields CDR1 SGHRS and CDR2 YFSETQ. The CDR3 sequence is CPSSLIAGGGYTGELFF. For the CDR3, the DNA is TGCCCCAGCAGCCTAATAGCGGGGGGAGGATACACCGGGGAGCTGTTTTTT.

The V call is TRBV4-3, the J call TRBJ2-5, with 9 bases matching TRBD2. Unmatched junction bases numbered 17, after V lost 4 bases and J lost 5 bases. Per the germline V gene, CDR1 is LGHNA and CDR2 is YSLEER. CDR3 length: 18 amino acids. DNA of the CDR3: TGCGCCAGCAGCCCTCTTCGCGGGGGGGCCAACCCTTTGGAGACCCAGTACTTC. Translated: CASSPLRGGANPLETQYF.

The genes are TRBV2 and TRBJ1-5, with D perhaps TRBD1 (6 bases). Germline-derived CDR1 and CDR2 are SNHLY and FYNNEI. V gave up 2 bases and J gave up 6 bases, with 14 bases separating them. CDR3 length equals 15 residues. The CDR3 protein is CASSESTGGGQPQHF. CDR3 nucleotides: TGTGCCAGCAGTGAATCGACGGGAGGGGGTCAGCCCCAGCATTTT.

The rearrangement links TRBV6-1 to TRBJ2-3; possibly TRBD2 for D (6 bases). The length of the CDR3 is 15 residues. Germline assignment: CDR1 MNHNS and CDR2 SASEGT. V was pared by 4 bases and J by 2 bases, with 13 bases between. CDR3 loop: CASSGRDLYTDTQYF. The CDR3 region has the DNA TGTGCCAGCAGTGGCCGGGACTTATACACAGATACGCAGTATTTT.

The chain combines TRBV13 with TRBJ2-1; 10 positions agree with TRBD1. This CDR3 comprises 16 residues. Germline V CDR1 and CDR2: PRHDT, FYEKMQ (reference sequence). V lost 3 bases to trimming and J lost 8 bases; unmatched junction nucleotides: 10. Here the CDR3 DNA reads TGTGCCAGCAGCTTGGGGGGGACAGGGGCGGCATATGAGCAGTTCTTC. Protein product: CASSLGGTGAAYEQFF. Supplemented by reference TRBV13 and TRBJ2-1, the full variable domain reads AAGVIQSPRHLIKEKRETATLKCYPIPRHDTVYWYQQGPGQDPQFLISFYEKMQSDKGSIPDRFSAQQFSDYHSELNMSSLELGDSALYFCASSLGGTGAAYEQFFGPGTRLTVL.

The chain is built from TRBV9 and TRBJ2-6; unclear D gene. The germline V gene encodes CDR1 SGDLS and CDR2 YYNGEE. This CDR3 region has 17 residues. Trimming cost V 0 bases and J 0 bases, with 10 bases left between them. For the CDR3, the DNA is TGTGCCAGCAGCGTAGGGACCTCGGTCTCTGGGGCCAACGTCCTGACTTTC. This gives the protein CASSVGTSVSGANVLTF.

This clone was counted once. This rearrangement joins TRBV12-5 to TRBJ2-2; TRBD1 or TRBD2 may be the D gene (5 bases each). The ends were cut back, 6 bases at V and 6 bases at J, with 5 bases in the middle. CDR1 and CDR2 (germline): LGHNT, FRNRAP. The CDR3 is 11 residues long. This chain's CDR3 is CASGGAGELFF. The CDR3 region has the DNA TGTGCTAGTGGGGGGGCCGGGGAGCTGTTTTTT.

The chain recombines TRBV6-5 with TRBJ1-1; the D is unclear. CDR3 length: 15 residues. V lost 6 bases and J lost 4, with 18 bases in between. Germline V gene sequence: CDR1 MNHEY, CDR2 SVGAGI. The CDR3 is CASSPLPGGSTEAFF. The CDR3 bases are TGTGCCAGCAGCCCACTCCCGGGAGGTTCCACTGAAGCTTTCTTT.

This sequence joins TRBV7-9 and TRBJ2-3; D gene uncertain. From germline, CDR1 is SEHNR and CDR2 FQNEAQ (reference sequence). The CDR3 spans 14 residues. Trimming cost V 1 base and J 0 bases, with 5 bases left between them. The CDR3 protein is CASSLEDSTDTQYF. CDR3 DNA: TGTGCCAGCAGCTTAGAGGACAGCACAGATACGCAGTATTTT.